A few counts support the clone carrying this T cell receptor (beta chain). Trimming at V came to 4 bases and at J to 5 bases, leaving 14 bases not matched to a gene. Germline V lookup: CDR1 MNHEY, CDR2 SVGAGI. The CDR3 extends over 16 amino acids. Preparation of the TCRbeta library was carried out with unique molecular identifiers. TCRdb re-analysed the PCR reads in MiXCR, keeping a single row per CDR3 protein. The sample records nearly 550,000 distinct CDR3 sequences, approximately 20% being singletons. This sample is part of a study of T-cell reconstitution after alpha-beta-depleted transplantation in children.

The sequence was obtained from a human donor who donated a stem cell graft to a child with acute lymphoblastic leukemia. The J gene is TRBJ2-7, the V gene TRBV6-5; 7 positions match TRBD2. Here the sequenced sample was PBMCs from the stem cell graft donor, taken from the stem cell graft. The CDR3 reads CASSSPNGGRGHEQYF. CDR3 coding DNA: TGTGCCAGCAGTTCCCCTAATGGCGGGAGAGGGCACGAGCAGTACTTC.